These 4 T cell receptor beta chains came from one sample sequenced in a study of patients and donors after allogeneic stem cell transplantation. TCRdb used MiXCR to reprocess the RT-PCR reads, holding one entry per CDR3 protein. The sample shows some 960,000 distinct CDR3 sequences, 18% of them seen only once. The sequencing input was blood, either unsorted or a sorted T cell fraction (not recorded which). The receptor source for this set is a human donor who was either an allogeneic HSCT recipient or a stem cell or donor lymphocyte infusion donor (not recorded which). It is not recorded whose cells these are; they may come from a transplant donor.

This clonotype was detected only a few times. CDR3 nucleotides: TGTGCCAGCAGTTTTTGGAGAACTGAAGCTTTCTTT. It is translated as CASSFWRTEAFF. V usage is TRBV6-2 or TRBV6-3 and J usage is TRBJ1-1; D is ambiguous. Trimming left V 4 bases short and J 5 bases short, with 8 bases between. Looked up from germline, CDR1 is MNHEY and CDR2 is SVGEGT. The CDR3 is 12 amino acids.

The chain has TRBV10-3 and TRBJ1-2; D might be TRBD1 (6 bases). The CDR3 contains 14 residues. Trimming cost V 6 bases and J 2 bases, with 13 bases left between them. Germline V gene sequence: CDR1 ENHRY, CDR2 SYGVKD. CDR3 amino acids: CAIRGGTPNYGYTF. The CDR3 DNA reads TGTGCCATCAGGGGCGGGACACCCAACTATGGCTACACCTTC.

Notes on this clonotype: Just one base apart from a much larger clone, this may be a read error. The CDR3 loop is CASSRTGHVGNTIYF. CDR3 sequence (DNA): TGTGCCAGCAGTCGTACCGGGCATGTGGGGAACACCATATATTTT. The chain uses TRBV12-3 or TRBV12-4 and TRBJ1-3, with D unresolved. The CDR3 loop spans 15 amino acids. Trimming stripped 5 bases from V and 7 bases from J, with 18 bases between.

Ten or more counts support this clonotype. The chain has TRBV12-3 or TRBV12-4 and TRBJ2-2; 9 bases agree with TRBD1. V shed 3 bases and J 6 bases; nucleotides not matched to a gene: 8. The CDR3 consists of 16 residues. CDR3 region: CASSFRRQGVSGELFF. In nucleotides, the CDR3 is TGTGCCAGCAGTTTTAGGAGACAGGGGGTGTCCGGGGAGCTGTTTTTT.